This is a list of T cell receptor beta chains from one sample in a study of blood T cell repertoires in COVID-19. Clones were read by immunoSEQ multiplex PCR, and TCRdb kept only the in-frame ones, dropping some. The data show 25,000 to 35,000 clones, approximately 85% seen once. Input material: peripheral blood. The origin of the receptors is a man older than 75 with active COVID-19. CDR3s leave out the opening cysteine and the closing phenylalanine or tryptophan.

TRBJ2-7 TRBV6-5 ASSYSRYSYEQY
TRBJ2-3 TRBV3-1/TRBV3-2 ASSQTWRGGADTQY
TRBJ2-3 TRBV7-2 ASSFARGGTDTQY
TRBJ2-7 TRBV29-1 SVAGGALSSYEQY
TRBJ1-1 TRBV6-2/TRBV6-3 ASSSRHPLNTEAF
TRBJ2-1 TRBV7-5 VRSPGTSGTMRWSEQF
TRBJ1-3 TRBV4-3 ASSQAGNTIY
TRBJ1-5 TRBV7-9 ASPAGTRLNQPQH
TRBJ2-1 TRBV15 ATSFGLAGGNEQF
TRBJ1-2 TRBV7-2 ASQTLTGIGYT
TRBJ2-2 TRBV7-2 ASSPDPGTGELF
TRBJ1-2 TRBV5-1 ASSLAGDYGYT
TRBJ2-2 TRBV20-1 SASSRGLTGELF
TRBJ1-6 TRBV25-1 ASSETGYGSPLH
TRBJ1-6 TRBV19 ATGGRSNSPLH
TRBJ2-5 TRBV10-3 AISESLPAEETQY
TRBJ1-1 TRBV4-2 ASSGQGAVMNTEAF